This entry concerns a single T cell receptor (beta chain). Its target is unknown. The PCR employed 60 Vbeta primers together with 13 Jbeta primers. Clones were read by immunoSEQ multiplex PCR, and TCRdb kept only the in-frame ones, dropping some. The sample shows around 80,000 clones, approximately 67% of them seen only once. The data belong to a study of cytomegalovirus exposure and HLA in healthy donors. Overall study context: Among the 398 genotyped donors, 81% were placed in the Caucasian-associated ancestry cluster.

Study results and caveats: Later work found that TCR association rates differed between HLA loci; DRB1 had the most and HLA-C the fewest.

The V end lost 4 bases, the J end lost 1 base, and 14 bases lay between the germline ends. The CDR3 totals 15 residues. Per the germline V gene, CDR1 is SGHRS and CDR2 is YFSETQ. The sequence was collected from a male donor in good health and CMV-seropositive. V and J are TRBV5-1 and TRBJ1-1; D perhaps matches TRBD1 (5 bases). Sequencing was performed on PBMCs. The CDR3 loop reads CASSAREGTNTEAFF. The DNA of the CDR3 is TGCGCCAGCAGCGCCCGGGAGGGGACGAACACTGAAGCTTTCTTT.